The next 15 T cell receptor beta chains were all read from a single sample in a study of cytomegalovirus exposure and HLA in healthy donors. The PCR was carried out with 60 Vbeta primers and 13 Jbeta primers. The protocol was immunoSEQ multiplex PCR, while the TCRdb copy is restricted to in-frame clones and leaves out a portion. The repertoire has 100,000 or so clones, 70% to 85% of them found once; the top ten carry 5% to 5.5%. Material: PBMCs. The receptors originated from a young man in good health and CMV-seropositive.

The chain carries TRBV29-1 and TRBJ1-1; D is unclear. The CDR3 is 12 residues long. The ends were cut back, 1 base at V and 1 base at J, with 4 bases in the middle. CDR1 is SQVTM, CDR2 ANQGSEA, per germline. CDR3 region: CSVEVQNTEAFF. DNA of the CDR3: TGCAGCGTTGAAGTCCAGAACACTGAAGCTTTCTTT.

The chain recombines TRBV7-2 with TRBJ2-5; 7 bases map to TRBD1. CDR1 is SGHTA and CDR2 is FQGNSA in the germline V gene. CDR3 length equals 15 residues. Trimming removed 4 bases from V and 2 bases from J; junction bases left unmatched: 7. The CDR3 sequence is CASSSNRGGQETQYF. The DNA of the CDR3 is TGTGCCAGCAGCTCAAACAGGGGTGGGCAAGAGACCCAGTACTTC.

The CDR3 reads CASSQAGTSGTGELFF. The CDR3 DNA is TGCGCCAGCAGCCAGGCCGGGACTAGCGGGACCGGGGAGCTGTTTTTT. This chain connects TRBV4-3 to TRBJ2-2, with 12 bases that match TRBD2. CDR3 length: 16 amino acids. Germline-derived CDR1 and CDR2 are LGHNA and YSLEER. Trimming cost V 3 bases and J 5 bases; bases outside gene matches: 4.

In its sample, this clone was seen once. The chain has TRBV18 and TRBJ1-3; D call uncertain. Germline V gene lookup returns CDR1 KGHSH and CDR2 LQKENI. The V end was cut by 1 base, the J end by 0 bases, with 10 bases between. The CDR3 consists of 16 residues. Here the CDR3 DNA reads TGTGCCAGCTCACCACTTTTCAGTGACTCTGGAAACACCATATATTTT. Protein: CASSPLFSDSGNTIYF.

This chain's CDR3 is CASSSPGEPPSGANVLTF. DNA of the CDR3: TGTGCCAGCAGCTCCCCGGGAGAACCCCCCTCTGGGGCCAACGTCCTGACTTTC. This rearrangement joins TRBV28 to TRBJ2-6; tentative D call: TRBD2 (6 bases). Trimming pared 6 bases from V and 0 bases from J, leaving 18 bases between. The CDR3 extends over 18 amino acids. CDR1 is MDHEN, CDR2 SYDVKM, per germline.

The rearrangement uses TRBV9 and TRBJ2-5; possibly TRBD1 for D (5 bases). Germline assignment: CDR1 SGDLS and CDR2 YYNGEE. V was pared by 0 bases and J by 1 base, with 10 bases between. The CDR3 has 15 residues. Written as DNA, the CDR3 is TGTGCCAGCAGCGTAGAAGGGGCAAGCCAAGAGACCCAGTACTTC. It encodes CASSVEGASQETQYF. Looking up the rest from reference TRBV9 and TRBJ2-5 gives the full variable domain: DSGVTQTPKHLITATGQRVTLRCSPRSGDLSVYWYQQSLDQGLQFLIQYYNGEERAKGNILERFSAQQFPDLHSELNLSSLELGDSALYFCASSVEGASQETQYFGPGTRLLVL.

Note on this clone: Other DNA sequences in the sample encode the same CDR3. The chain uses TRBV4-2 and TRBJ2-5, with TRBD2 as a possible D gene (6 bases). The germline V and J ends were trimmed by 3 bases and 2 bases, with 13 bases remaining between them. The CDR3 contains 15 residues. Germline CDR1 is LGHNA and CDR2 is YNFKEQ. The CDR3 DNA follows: TGTGCCAGCAGCCAGGGCACCGGGACTCAAGAGACCCAGTACTTC. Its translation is CASSQGTGTQETQYF.

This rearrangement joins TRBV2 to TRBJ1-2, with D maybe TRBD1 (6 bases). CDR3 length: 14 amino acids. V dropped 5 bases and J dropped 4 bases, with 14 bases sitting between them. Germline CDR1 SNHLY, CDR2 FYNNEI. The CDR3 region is CASSSTGLGYGYTF. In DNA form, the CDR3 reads TGTGCCAGCAGTTCCACAGGGCTGGGCTATGGCTACACCTTC.

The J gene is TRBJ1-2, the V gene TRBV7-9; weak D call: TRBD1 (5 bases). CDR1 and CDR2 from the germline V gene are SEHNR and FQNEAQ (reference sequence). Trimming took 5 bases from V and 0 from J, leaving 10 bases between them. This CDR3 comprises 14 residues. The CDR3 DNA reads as TGTGCCAGCAGCCAACCGGGGGCTAACTATGGCTACACCTTC. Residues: CASSQPGANYGYTF. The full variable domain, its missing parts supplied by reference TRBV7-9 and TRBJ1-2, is DTGVSQNPRHKITKRGQNVTFRCDPISEHNRLYWYRQTLGQGPEFLTYFQNEAQLEKSRLLSDRFSAERPKGSFSTLEIQRTEQGDSAMYLCASSQPGANYGYTFGSGTRLTVV.

CDR3 residues: CASSSPTSNEQFF. CDR3 nucleotide sequence: TGTGCCAGCAGCTCCCCAACTTCGAATGAGCAGTTCTTC. V and J are TRBV7-9 and TRBJ2-1; D is unclear. V lost 4 bases and J 7 bases, leaving 11 bases between the germline ends. Germline V gives CDR1 SEHNR, CDR2 FQNEAQ (reference sequence). The CDR3 runs to 13 residues.

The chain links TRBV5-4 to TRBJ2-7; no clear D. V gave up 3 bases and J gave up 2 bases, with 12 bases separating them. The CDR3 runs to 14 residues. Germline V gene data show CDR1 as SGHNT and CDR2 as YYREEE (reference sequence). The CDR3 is CASSSSTWPYEQYV. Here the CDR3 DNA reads TGTGCCAGCAGCTCATCGACATGGCCCTACGAGCAGTACGTC.

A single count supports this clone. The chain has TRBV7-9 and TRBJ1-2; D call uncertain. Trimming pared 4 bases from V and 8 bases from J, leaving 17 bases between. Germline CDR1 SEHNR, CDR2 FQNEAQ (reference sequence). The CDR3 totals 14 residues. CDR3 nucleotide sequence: TGTGCCAGCAGCTCTGAGTTGACAACAAACGGCTACACCTTC. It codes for CASSSELTTNGYTF. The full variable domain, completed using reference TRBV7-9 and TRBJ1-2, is DTGVSQNPRHKITKRGQNVTFRCDPISEHNRLYWYRQTLGQGPEFLTYFQNEAQLEKSRLLSDRFSAERPKGSFSTLEIQRTEQGDSAMYLCASSSELTTNGYTFGSGTRLTVV.

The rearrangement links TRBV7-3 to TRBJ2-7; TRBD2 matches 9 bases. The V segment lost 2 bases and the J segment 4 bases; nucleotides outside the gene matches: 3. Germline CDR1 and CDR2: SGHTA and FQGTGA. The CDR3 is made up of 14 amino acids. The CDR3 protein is CASSLAGGRYEQYF. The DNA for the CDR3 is TGTGCCAGCAGCTTAGCGGGAGGGAGATACGAGCAGTACTTC. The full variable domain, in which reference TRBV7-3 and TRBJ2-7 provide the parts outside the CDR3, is GAGVSQTPSNKVTEKGKYVELRCDPISGHTALYWYRQSLGQGPEFLIYFQGTGAADDSGLPNDRFFAVRPEGSVSTLKIQRTERGDSAVYLCASSLAGGRYEQYFGPGTRLTVT.

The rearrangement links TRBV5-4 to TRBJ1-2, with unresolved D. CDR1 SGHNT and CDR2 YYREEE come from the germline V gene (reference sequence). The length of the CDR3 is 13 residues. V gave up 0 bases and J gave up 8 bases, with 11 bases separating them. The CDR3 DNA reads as TGTGCCAGCAGCTTGGAGTGGAACAGCGGCTACACCTTC. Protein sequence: CASSLEWNSGYTF.

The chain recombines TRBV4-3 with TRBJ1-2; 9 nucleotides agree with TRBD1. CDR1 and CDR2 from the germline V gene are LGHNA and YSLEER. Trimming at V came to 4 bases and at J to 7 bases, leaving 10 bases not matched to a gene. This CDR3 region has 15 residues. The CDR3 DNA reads TGCGCCAGCAGCCTACTAACAGGGGGCTCCACTGGCTACACCTTC. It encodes CASSLLTGGSTGYTF.